One and the same sample provided the 2 T cell receptor beta chains below, sequenced in a study of T cell clonotyping in hematopoietic cell transplantation. Noted time point: recipient sample about 28 days before transplant, after cytoreduction. Method: immunoSEQ multiplex PCR; TCRdb's copy keeps in-frame clones and lacks some. The table lists 25,000 to 30,000 clones, about four fifths of them singletons. The material was peripheral blood mononuclear cells, obtained before stem cell transplant. The receptor source for this set is a man aged 40-55 years with acute myeloid leukemia. Some clones in this sample may be carry-over from other donors' samples.

This rearrangement joins TRBV12-1 to TRBJ1-1. TRBV12-1 is flagged as a pseudogene. This CDR3 has 19 residues. This CDR3 reads CASSFQRPSQVQMNTEAFF. CDR3 nucleotides: TGTGCCAGCAGCTTTCAGCGACCTAGTCAGGTCCAGATGAACACTGAAGCTTTCTTT.

J is TRBJ2-2 and V is TRBV7-3; the match to TRBD2 covers 9 bases. J was trimmed by 5 bases and V by 3 bases; bases with no gene match: 4. CDR3 length: 15 residues. Germline CDR1 and CDR2: SGHTA and FQGTGA. CDR3 amino acids: CASSLSGGRTGELFF. CDR3 coding DNA: TGTGCCAGCAGCTTGAGCGGGGGGCGGACCGGGGAGCTGTTTTTT.